This TCR beta chain was obtained from a study of shared clonotypes between healthy human individuals (dated by TCRdb to the early 2020s). Study-level background: The cohort included a few men and a couple of women between 18 and 49 years of age. Per donor, three plates each were used for CD4 naive and CD4 memory, two for CD8 naive, and one for CD8 memory. To estimate repertoire size and how much clonotypes are shared between individuals, the study performed deep sequencing of blood TCR repertoires from 4 to 6 healthy adults. To increase sequencing depth and limit assay-specific biases, TCR repertoire library preparation and sequencing were carried out by different laboratories using diverse techniques. Each donor's leukapheresis produced roughly between about 0.9 and 9.5 billion PBMCs. What the research found in general, with its limitations: Because the study included a small number of donors, the genetic and exposure-history diversity represented was limited. Pairwise subsampling led to the expectation that sequencing depth would affect the degree of clonotype sharing among donors. Compared with non-shared clonotypes, the clonotypes found in all four sorted-subset donors had higher generation probabilities. Incomplete sequencing was indicated by rarefaction of sorted-subset datasets, despite the large sequencing depth. Estimated clonotype richness was generally larger for naive than for memory subsets. Across four donors, around 5% of naive CD4, approximately 3.6% of naive CD8, approximately 2.5% of memory CD4, and about 0.44% of memory CD8 clonotypes were shared. Sampling was restricted to blood, and TCR repertoires in tissue are likely to differ from TCR repertoires in blood.

TCR CDR3 regions were amplified from genomic DNA by multiplex PCR using the deep immunoSEQ assay. For each cell subset, the extracted genomic DNA was distributed evenly across all wells of several immunoSEQ 96-well plates, and each plate served as one replicate. Each replicate PCR for sorted subsets received about 180 ng genomic DNA, equal to 30,000 or so T cell genomes. Purified libraries were quantified with a Qubit 3.0 fluorometer, sized on a Bioanalyzer 2100, and re-quantified with the KAPA Library Quantification kit. Every immunoSEQ 96-well plate was sequenced on a dedicated single-read 150-cycle Illumina NextSeq 550 flow cell. As for the original processing: Because the immunoSEQ output included only junctional sequences and no quality scores, the filtering could not be the same as the filtering used for full-length reads. Sequences were annotated with PyIR, a Python wrapper for IgBLAST v1.9, using IMGT germline references to assign V/J genes and CDR3. Reads with weak V/J assignments (E-value above 1e-6), missing CDR3, stop codons, out-of-frame junctions, or ambiguous translated residues were removed. V3J clonotypes were defined by identical inferred V gene, J gene, and CDR3 amino acid sequence. To compute the percentage overlap between repertoires, the number of shared unique clonotypes was divided by the size of the smaller repertoire. RTK rarefaction, the Chao1 estimator, and Recon v2.1 estimates of unobserved clonotypes were used to assess repertoire richness. For all TCRbeta clonotypes obtained by the gDNA method from a few donors, generation probabilities were computed with OLGA. Imported from immuneACCESS, the table was reduced by TCRdb to in-frame sequences with V and J called. These copies leave out some clones; in studies compared against another copy, an unresolved V gene accounts for under half, and the cause of the remainder is not known. V and J calls and clone size are as listed in that table; D and trimming were resolved from the DNA. Across this sample there are around 2.1 million clones, with almost 96% seen only once. More than 0.1% of the sample goes to the ten largest clones.

Sequences ENHRY (CDR1) and SYGVKD (CDR2) are obtained from the germline V gene. From the cysteine up to the phenylalanine, the CDR3 has a length of 14 residues. The only DNA kept is the CDR3, 42 bases in frame from the first base. Trimming removed 0 bases from V and 2 bases from J, leaving 8 bases between the germline ends. The donors were healthy, HIV-negative adults who had no recently reported acute infections or vaccinations. Every donor was a Caucasian adult living in Nashville, Tennessee, USA. CD4+ T cells were enriched through magnetic negative selection, after which naive cells were positively selected on CD45RA and the remaining negative fraction served as the memory subset. After blood collection by leukapheresis, PBMCs were isolated using Ficoll-Histopaque density gradient centrifugation and then cryopreserved in the vapor phase of liquid nitrogen. Purity and quantity of every magnetically sorted T cell population were checked by analytical flow cytometry. Each sorted fraction had its genomic DNA isolated and then quantified by UV absorbance on a Nanodrop 2000c.

Regarding this clone: Its antigen target is currently unknown. No clone much larger than this one lies a single base away; base qualities are absent. This sample includes further DNA sequences coding for the same CDR3.

Here the chain combines TRBV10-3 and TRBJ2-7; the D region possibly corresponds to TRBD1 (6 bases align). Input material: naive CD4+ T cells sorted from blood. In light of the paper, this sample's cell subset or site label describes: CD45RA+ positively selected. This TCR derives from a man between 18 and 29 years old in good health. The base sequence is TGTGCCATCAGTGAGTCAACAGGGCCCTACGAGCAGTACTTC. Its protein is CAISESTGPYEQYF.